This TCR beta chain was documented in a study of shared clonotypes between healthy human individuals. Study-level findings and limits: When naive CD4 clonotypes were compared across a few donors, approximately 5% were shared.

Profiling relied on immunoSEQ multiplex PCR, and the TCRdb table lists in-frame clones only, not all of them. The sample gives roughly 660,000 clones, 80% to 95% of which show up once; about 34% is in the top ten. Germline CDR1 is DFQATT and CDR2 is SNEGSKA (reference sequence). Deletions cut 3 bases from V and 9 bases from J, with 11 bases between. The CDR3 runs 11 residues. Comments on this clone: What it recognizes is unknown.

The chain carries TRBV20-1 and TRBJ1-2; weak D call: TRBD1 (5 bases). The sequenced sample consisted of memory CD8+ T cells from PBMCs. The subset denotes: CD45RO+ cells pooled with CCR7-negative TemRA cells. The TCR was taken from a man between 18 and 29 years old in good health. Some clones in this sample may be carry-over from other donors' samples. The CDR3 nucleotides read TGCAGTGCTAGGTGGGGGGGAAGCTACACCTTC. This sequence encodes CSARWGGSYTF.